Here is one T cell receptor (beta chain) with its context. The data belong to a study of control samples from healthy donors and cancer patients. Per the germline V gene, CDR1 is KGHSH and CDR2 is LQKENI. The CDR3 covers 16 residues. The ends were cut back, 0 bases at V and 5 bases at J, with 16 bases in the middle. TCRdb's copy holds only in-frame clones and misses some; the assay was immunoSEQ multiplex PCR. The table shows about 160,000 clones, with around 94% occurring only once. This receptor was taken from a man aged 60-69 years with colorectal cancer. The gene calls are TRBV18 and TRBJ1-1; D is perhaps TRBD1 (6 bases). Specimen: PBMCs. CDR3 nucleotide sequence: TGTGCCAGCTCACCACCGAACTCGGGGGCCAAAACTGAAGCTTTCTTT. As protein: CASSPPNSGAKTEAFF.